One sample yielded the 13 T cell receptor beta chains listed below, sequenced in a study of long-term antiretroviral therapy in people with HIV. Researchers ran immunoSEQ v3.0 at survey level. Clones were read by immunoSEQ multiplex PCR, and TCRdb kept only the in-frame ones, dropping some. Found here are 6,500 to 8,000 clones, approximately 85% of them singletons; the top ten hold less than 3%. Sequencing used unsorted PBMCs, obtained 3.7 years after starting antiretroviral therapy. These receptor sequences come from a woman aged 50 to 60 with HIV.

The sample holds one count of this clone. The chain recombines TRBV11-3 with TRBJ2-2; D remains unclear. V was cut by 1 base and J by 4 bases, with 10 bases left in between. Per germline, CDR1 SGHNT and CDR2 YENEEA. The CDR3 spans 15 residues. Written as DNA, the CDR3 is TGTGCCAGCAGCTTAGTCAGAGACGCCACCGGGGAGCTGTTTTTT. Amino acid sequence: CASSLVRDATGELFF.

This chain connects TRBV27 to TRBJ2-7, with TRBD1 matching 10 bases. CDR1 MNHEY and CDR2 SMNVEV come from the germline V gene (reference sequence). The junction had 3 bases not matched to a gene; V was cut back by 0 bases and J by 4 bases. The CDR3 sequence is 15 residues long. In nucleotides, the CDR3 is TGTGCCAGCAGTTTATCTGGGGACAGGGGTTACGAGCAGTACTTC. This encodes CASSLSGDRGYEQYF.

The sample holds one count of this clone. The V call is TRBV28, the J call TRBJ1-4; D gene uncertain. Deletions cut 3 bases from V and 8 bases from J, with 4 bases between. This CDR3 is 11 amino acids long. The germline gives CDR1 MDHEN, CDR2 SYDVKM. For the CDR3, the DNA is TGTGCCAGCAGTTTGTACGAAAAACTGTTTTTT. It translates to CASSLYEKLFF.

The J gene is TRBJ1-4, the V gene TRBV9, with D possibly being TRBD1 (5 bases). This CDR3 region has 17 residues. Deletions cut 0 bases from V and 2 bases from J, with 14 bases between. The germline V gene has CDR1 SGDLS and CDR2 YYNGEE. CDR3 amino acids: CASSVAGTLGTNEKLFF. The CDR3 region has the DNA TGTGCCAGCAGCGTAGCCGGGACGCTGGGGACTAATGAAAAACTGTTTTTT.

V and J are TRBV21-1 and TRBJ1-3; the D segment call TRBD1 is taken from the table without a DNA check. TRBV21-1 is shown as a pseudogene. The CDR3 has 14 amino acids. The CDR3 region has the DNA TGTGCCAGCAGCGGACAGGAATTAGGAAACACCATATATTTT. Its protein product is CASSGQELGNTIYF.

J is TRBJ2-1 and V is TRBV7-3; TRBD2 agrees at 11 bases. CDR1 and CDR2 from the germline V gene are SGHTA and FQGTGA. V lost 2 bases, J lost 1 base, and 4 bases stayed unmatched. The CDR3 is 17 residues long. The chain's CDR3 is CASSLGLAGGSYNEQFF. CDR3 sequence (DNA): TGTGCCAGCAGCTTAGGCCTAGCGGGAGGATCCTACAATGAGCAGTTCTTC.

The CDR3 bases are TGTGCCAGCAGCCAGGGAGACTACCTCGTGGACAATGAGCAGTTCTTC. This codes for CASSQGDYLVDNEQFF. V gene TRBV14 combines with J gene TRBJ2-1, with D possibly being TRBD2 (5 bases). The germline CDR1 and CDR2 sequences are SGHDN and FVKESK. V dropped 3 bases and J dropped 5 bases, with 17 bases sitting between them. There are 16 residues in the CDR3.

This clone was picked up one time. The chain joins TRBV7-6 to TRBJ2-7, with D tentatively TRBD2 (6 bases). The CDR3 sequence is 18 residues long. The germline CDR1 and CDR2 sequences are SGHVS and FNYEAQ. Trimming took off 1 base at V and 0 bases at J, with 19 bases between the two ends. The CDR3 DNA sequence: TGTGCCAGCAGCTTAGAGTTTAATCCGGCGGGGCCCTCCTACGAGCAGTACTTC. This sequence encodes CASSLEFNPAGPSYEQYF.

This clone was recorded only once. The chain carries TRBV5-5 and TRBJ2-2; D remains ambiguous. The CDR3 loop spans 13 amino acids. Per the germline V gene, CDR1 is SGHKS and CDR2 is YYEKEE (reference sequence). Trimming shortened V by 7 bases and J by 6 bases, and 13 bases separated the two germline ends. Written as DNA, the CDR3 is TGTGCCAGCGAGAAGGGCCGGTCCGGGGAGCTGTTTTTT. It translates to CASEKGRSGELFF.

This clone appeared a few times. V and J are TRBV6-6 and TRBJ2-3, with TRBD2 as a possible D gene (5 bases). Trimming shortened V by 5 bases and J by 5 bases, and 17 bases separated the two germline ends. The CDR3 is 15 residues long. Germline CDR1 is MNHNY and CDR2 is SVGAGI (reference sequence). The CDR3 region has the DNA TGTGCCAGCAGTACGGCGCCGGGGTTTGTAGATACGCAGTATTTT. This codes for CASSTAPGFVDTQYF.

J is TRBJ2-7 and V is TRBV7-6; 14 nucleotides align to TRBD2. The CDR3 length is 17 residues. CDR1 and CDR2 (germline): SGHVS, FNYEAQ. The ends lost 5 bases at V and 4 bases at J; junction bases unmatched: 10. CDR3 sequence (DNA): TGTGCCAGCAGCCAACCCCGACTAGCGGGAGGGTTTTACGAGCAGTACTTC. This sequence encodes CASSQPRLAGGFYEQYF.

V gene TRBV18 combines with J gene TRBJ1-2; TRBD1 matches at 7 bases. J gave up 8 bases and V 0 bases, and 3 bases lay outside the gene matches. Germline V gene data show CDR1 as KGHSH and CDR2 as LQKENI. The CDR3 runs 13 residues. The CDR3 DNA reads TGTGCCAGCTCACCACCGGACAGGCTCGGCTACACCTTC. As protein: CASSPPDRLGYTF.

The chain is built from TRBV28 and TRBJ2-1; 10 nucleotides line up with TRBD2. The CDR3 covers 16 residues. The germline V gene has CDR1 MDHEN and CDR2 SYDVKM. V lost 5 bases, J lost 8 bases, and 12 bases stayed unmatched. This CDR3 is CASSPAASGRVDEQFF. The CDR3 coding sequence is TGTGCCAGCAGTCCCGCCGCTAGCGGGAGAGTCGATGAGCAGTTCTTC.